The T cell receptor (beta chain) described here comes from a study of CD8 T cells in ankylosing spondylitis. It was by quantitative 5'-RACE with molecular barcodes that TCR beta libraries were made. Each CDR3 protein gets one entry after TCRdb re-called the 5' RACE reads with MiXCR. The sample lists some 240,000 distinct CDR3 sequences; about 7% were seen once. Regarding the study as a whole: In ankylosing spondylitis blood, a motif of roughly eight highly homologous TCR beta variants appeared characteristic. Disease-linked clones proved CD8+ and comparatively uncommon in peripheral blood. Certain motif variants had earlier been reported in reactive arthritis synovial fluid and blood. Disease-linked clones reportedly showed significant enrichment in matched ankylosing spondylitis synovial fluid.

This clonotype was seen a handful of times. Its cognate antigen is unknown. The source is a male donor with ankylosing spondylitis. Sequencing used blood, either unsorted or a sorted T cell fraction (not recorded which).

CDR3 bases: TGTGCCAGCAGCTTGTCTTCAGGGTCCACAGATACGCAGTATTTT. Amino acid sequence: CASSLSSGSTDTQYF. The chain carries TRBV5-5 and TRBJ2-3; tentatively, D is TRBD1 (5 bases). In germline, CDR1 is SGHKS, CDR2 YYEKEE (reference sequence). The ends were cut back, 1 base at V and 2 bases at J, with 11 bases in the middle. This CDR3 contains 15 residues.